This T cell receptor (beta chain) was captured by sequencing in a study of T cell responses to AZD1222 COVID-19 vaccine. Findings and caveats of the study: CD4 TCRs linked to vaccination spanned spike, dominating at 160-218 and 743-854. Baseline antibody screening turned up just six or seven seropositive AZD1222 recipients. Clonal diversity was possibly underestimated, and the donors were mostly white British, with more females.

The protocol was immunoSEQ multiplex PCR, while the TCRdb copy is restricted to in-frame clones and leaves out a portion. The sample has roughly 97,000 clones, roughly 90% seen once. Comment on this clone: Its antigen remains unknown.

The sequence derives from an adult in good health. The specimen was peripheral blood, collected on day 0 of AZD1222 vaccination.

CDR3 residues: CASRLGQGTEAFF. CDR3 sequence (DNA): TGTGCCAGCAGACTTGGACAGGGGACTGAAGCTTTCTTT. The chain links TRBV3-1 (or the pseudogene TRBV3-2) to TRBJ1-1, with 9 nucleotides matching TRBD1. CDR3 length: 13 residues. Germline assignment: CDR1 LGHDT and CDR2 YNNKEL (reference sequence). The ends lost 6 bases at V and 5 bases at J; junction bases unmatched: 4.